One and the same sample provided the 25 T cell receptor beta chains below, sequenced in a study of blood T cell repertoires in COVID-19. Only in-frame clones appear in the TCRdb table, and some are missing; sequencing was by immunoSEQ multiplex PCR. The table shows more than 300,000 clones, with 90% occurring only once. What was sequenced was PBMCs or T cells enriched from blood (not recorded which). The receptors were sampled from a woman aged 30 to 39 who had been exposed to COVID-19.

This clone showed up just once. This chain uses TRBV11-2 with TRBJ1-1; D is unclear. The CDR3 contains 14 residues. Germline CDR1 is SGHAT and CDR2 is FQNNGV. Trimming left V 1 base short and J 1 base short, with 7 bases between. CDR3 residues: CASSLGHGNTEAFF. The CDR3 nucleotides read TGTGCCAGCAGCTTAGGGCATGGGAACACTGAAGCTTTCTTT.

The rearrangement links TRBV9 to TRBJ1-5; weak D call: TRBD1 (5 bases). The V gene lost 0 bases and the J gene lost 9 bases, with 13 bases spanning the gap. Germline V lookup: CDR1 SGDLS, CDR2 YYNGEE. The CDR3 totals 14 residues. The DNA for the CDR3 is TGTGCCAGCAGCGTAGATGGACACGTAGGGCCCCAGCATTTT. Translation: CASSVDGHVGPQHF.

The chain links TRBV7-9 to TRBJ2-1; D call uncertain. Germline lookup yields CDR1 SEHNR and CDR2 FQNEAQ (reference sequence). Trimming removed 4 bases at V and 0 bases at J, with 13 bases between. The CDR3 sequence is 16 residues long. CDR3 sequence (DNA): TGTGCCAGCAGCTCAAACCGACACAACTCCTACAATGAGCAGTTCTTC. This codes for CASSSNRHNSYNEQFF.

This chain joins TRBV20-1 and TRBJ2-7; tentative D call: TRBD1 (5 bases). This CDR3 region has 11 residues. With 6 bases removed from V and 3 bases from J, the gap between germline ends came to 9 bases. CDR1 and CDR2 (germline): DFQATT, SNEGSKA (reference sequence). Here the CDR3 reads CSAEQVYEQYF. In DNA form, the CDR3 reads TGCAGTGCCGAACAGGTCTACGAGCAGTACTTC.

This sequence joins TRBV5-5 and TRBJ2-4, with D possibly TRBD1 on 6 matching bases. Looked up from germline, CDR1 is SGHKS and CDR2 is YYEKEE (reference sequence). There are 14 residues in the CDR3. V lost 1 base, J lost 2 bases, and 7 bases lay in between. Written as DNA, the CDR3 is TGTGCCAGCAGCTTGACAGGGCCCAAAAACATTCAGTACTTC. Translated, it gives CASSLTGPKNIQYF. Full variable domain (remainder filled in from reference TRBV5-5 and TRBJ2-4): DAGVTQSPTHLIKTRGQQVTLRCSPISGHKSVSWYQQVLGQGPQFIFQYYEKEERGRGNFPDRFSARQFPNYSSELNVNALLLGDSALYLCASSLTGPKNIQYFGAGTRLSVL.

The rearrangement links TRBV6-5 to TRBJ2-5; no clear D. CDR3 length: 10 amino acids. Trimming removed 10 bases at V and 4 bases at J, with 7 bases between. Germline V gives CDR1 MNHEY, CDR2 SVGAGI. The CDR3 coding sequence is TGTGCCACCCGACTAGAGACCCAGTACTTC. Its translation: CATRLETQYF.

This chain joins TRBV7-9 and TRBJ2-7; D is uncertain. The CDR3 is 11 residues long. From germline, CDR1 is SEHNR and CDR2 FQNEAQ (reference sequence). Trimming removed 4 bases at V and 7 bases at J, with 8 bases between. The CDR3 coding sequence is TGTGCCAGCAGCTACCAGGAAGAGCAGTACTTC. Translation: CASSYQEEQYF.

V and J are TRBV19 and TRBJ2-5; TRBD2 matches at 9 bases. CDR1 is LNHDA and CDR2 is SQIVND in the germline V gene (reference sequence). CDR3 size: 16 residues. V lost 1 base and J lost 0; bases outside the gene matches: 3. The CDR3 region has the DNA TGTGCCAGTAGTATAGGTAGCGGGGGCGACCAAGAGACCCAGTACTTC. This gives the protein CASSIGSGGDQETQYF. Complete variable domain (other parts from reference TRBV19 and TRBJ2-5): DGGITQSPKYLFRKEGQNVTLSCEQNLNHDAMYWYRQDPGQGLRLIYYSQIVNDFQKGDIAEGYSVSREKKESFPLTVTSAQKNPTAFYLCASSIGSGGDQETQYFGPGTRLLVL.

V gene TRBV11-2 combines with J gene TRBJ2-7, with 11 bases lining up with TRBD2. CDR3 size: 17 residues. Germline CDR1 reads SGHAT; CDR2 reads FQNNGV. V dropped 2 bases and J dropped 6; count of bases not matched to a gene: 12. The CDR3 DNA reads as TGTGCCAGCAGCTTAATGGTTGTTAGCGGGGGGGCGGGCGAGCAGTACTTC. It translates to CASSLMVVSGGAGEQYF.

The genes are TRBV5-4 and TRBJ1-4; the match to TRBD1 covers 8 bases. V lost 4 bases to trimming and J lost 7 bases; unmatched junction nucleotides: 6. The CDR3 runs 14 residues. Germline CDR1 SGHNT, CDR2 YYREEE (reference sequence). The CDR3 nucleotides are TGTGCCAGCAGCCAGGGGCAGGGGGCTGAAAAACTGTTTTTT. This translates into CASSQGQGAEKLFF.

This chain uses TRBV18 with TRBJ1-5; TRBD1 agrees at 12 bases. The J segment lost 4 bases and the V segment lost 6 bases, leaving 10 bases of the junction unmatched. Germline V CDR1 and CDR2: KGHSH, LQKENI. The CDR3 has 17 residues. CDR3 protein: CASSGTGGTIGNQPQHF. The CDR3 nucleotides are TGTGCCAGCTCGGGGACAGGGGGCACGATCGGGAATCAGCCCCAGCATTTT.

V is TRBV19 and J is TRBJ1-1; D is perhaps TRBD1 (5 bases). The CDR3 loop spans 14 amino acids. The germline gives CDR1 LNHDA, CDR2 SQIVND (reference sequence). V lost 6 bases, J lost 1 base, and 12 bases lay in between. As DNA, the CDR3 is TGTGCCAGTAGATCCGACAGATGGAACACTGAAGCTTTCTTT. Encoded protein: CASRSDRWNTEAFF.

The chain is built from TRBV3-1 (or the pseudogene TRBV3-2) and TRBJ2-7; D is ambiguous. The CDR3 is made up of 14 amino acids. The V end lost 1 base, the J end lost 2 bases, and 9 bases lay between the germline ends. Germline CDR1 is LGHDT and CDR2 is YNNKEL (reference sequence). CDR3 protein: CASSQARQAYEQYF. The CDR3 nucleotides are TGTGCCAGCAGCCAAGCACGCCAGGCCTACGAGCAGTACTTC.

V usage is TRBV12-3 or TRBV12-4 and J usage is TRBJ1-2; no reliable D call. Trimming removed 6 bases from V and 4 bases from J, with 9 bases in between. The CDR3 runs to 12 residues. CDR3 DNA: TGTGCCAGCAGACCGGGGTCCTATGGCTACACCTTC. Translation gives CASRPGSYGYTF.

The chain carries TRBV5-1 and TRBJ1-5; TRBD1 agrees at 9 bases. Trimming cost V 1 base and J 4 bases; bases outside gene matches: 3. The CDR3 runs to 15 residues. Germline V gene data show CDR1 as SGHRS and CDR2 as YFSETQ. The CDR3 region is CASSLWTGENQPQHF. The CDR3 nucleotides are TGCGCCAGCAGCTTGTGGACAGGGGAAAATCAGCCCCAGCATTTT.

The CDR3 sequence is CASSYVAGVQPQHF. Here the CDR3 DNA reads TGTGCCAGCAGTTACGTGGCAGGGGTTCAGCCCCAGCATTTT. The rearrangement uses TRBV6-5 and TRBJ1-5; tentatively, D is TRBD1 (6 bases). With 2 bases removed from V and 6 bases from J, the gap between germline ends came to 11 bases. The CDR3 spans 14 residues. The germline CDR1 and CDR2 sequences are MNHEY and SVGAGI.

The chain links TRBV11-3 to TRBJ2-3; tentatively, D is TRBD2 (6 bases). Trimming removed 0 bases at V and 4 bases at J, with 8 bases between. The germline CDR1 and CDR2 sequences are SGHNT and YENEEA. This CDR3 spans 14 amino acids. The CDR3 loop is CASSLDRDSDTQYF. In DNA form, the CDR3 reads TGTGCCAGCAGCTTAGACAGGGACTCAGATACGCAGTATTTT.

The rearrangement links TRBV6-5 to TRBJ1-5; a possible D gene is TRBD1 (5 bases). The CDR3 has 13 amino acids. V lost 4 bases and J 7 bases, leaving 11 bases between the germline ends. Germline CDR1 and CDR2: MNHEY and SVGAGI. The CDR3 loop is CASSWQGGQPQHF. Here the CDR3 DNA reads TGTGCCAGCAGTTGGCAGGGAGGACAGCCCCAGCATTTT.

The chain couples TRBV19 to TRBJ2-7; 11 bases align to TRBD2. The junction had 10 bases not matched to a gene; V was cut back by 5 bases and J by 4 bases. The CDR3 sequence is 16 residues long. Germline assignment: CDR1 LNHDA and CDR2 SQIVND (reference sequence). Here the CDR3 reads CASSGSTSGALYEQYF. The CDR3 DNA reads as TGTGCCAGTAGTGGATCGACTAGCGGGGCCCTTTACGAGCAGTACTTC.

This clone was counted once. This sequence joins TRBV3-1 (or the pseudogene TRBV3-2) and TRBJ2-7; D ambiguous. This CDR3 spans 14 amino acids. Germline V gives CDR1 LGHDT, CDR2 YNNKEL (reference sequence). V dropped 1 base and J dropped 0 bases, with 7 bases sitting between them. In DNA form, the CDR3 reads TGTGCCAGCAGCCAAGCAGGTCGCTCCTACGAGCAGTACTTC. Its translation is CASSQAGRSYEQYF.

CDR3 protein: CASSSGGRVYEQFF. The CDR3, as DNA: TGCGCCAGCAGCTCGGGGGGGCGAGTCTATGAGCAGTTCTTC. The chain has TRBV5-1 and TRBJ2-1; 8 nucleotides match TRBD2. Germline values: CDR1 SGHRS, CDR2 YFSETQ. Unmatched junction bases numbered 7, after V lost 3 bases and J lost 8 bases. This CDR3 is built from 14 residues.

The chain is built from TRBV6-5 and TRBJ2-2, with 7 bases that match TRBD1. V lost 4 bases, J lost 4 bases, and 3 bases stayed unmatched. Germline V lookup: CDR1 MNHEY, CDR2 SVGAGI. The CDR3 is made up of 14 amino acids. The CDR3 here is CASSSPGGTGELFF. The DNA for the CDR3 is TGTGCCAGCAGTTCTCCAGGGGGCACCGGGGAGCTGTTTTTT.

The rearrangement joins TRBV5-1 to TRBJ2-7; tentatively, D is TRBD1 (6 bases). Germline-derived CDR1 and CDR2 are SGHRS and YFSETQ. The CDR3 sequence is 14 residues long. V was shortened by 4 bases and J by 4 bases, with 15 bases between the two germline ends. The DNA of the CDR3 is TGCGCCAGCAGCCTCAGGGACACAGCTTACGAGCAGTACTTC. Translation gives CASSLRDTAYEQYF.

The chain uses TRBV19 and TRBJ2-7; 7 nucleotides align to TRBD1. Looked up from germline, CDR1 is LNHDA and CDR2 is SQIVND (reference sequence). The CDR3 runs to 14 residues. With V trimmed by 7 bases and J by 5 bases, 11 bases remained unmatched. The CDR3 DNA reads as TGTGCCAGTACCCCCGACAGGGATCGGAACGAGCAGTACTTC. Protein product: CASTPDRDRNEQYF.

The chain has TRBV6-5 and TRBJ1-5, with D maybe TRBD1 (5 bases). The germline V gene has CDR1 MNHEY and CDR2 SVGAGI. V lost 6 bases to trimming and J lost 0 bases, with 12 bases between them. CDR3 length equals 15 residues. The CDR3: CASRPTGYSNQPQHF. DNA of the CDR3: TGTGCCAGCAGACCTACAGGATATAGCAATCAGCCCCAGCATTTT.